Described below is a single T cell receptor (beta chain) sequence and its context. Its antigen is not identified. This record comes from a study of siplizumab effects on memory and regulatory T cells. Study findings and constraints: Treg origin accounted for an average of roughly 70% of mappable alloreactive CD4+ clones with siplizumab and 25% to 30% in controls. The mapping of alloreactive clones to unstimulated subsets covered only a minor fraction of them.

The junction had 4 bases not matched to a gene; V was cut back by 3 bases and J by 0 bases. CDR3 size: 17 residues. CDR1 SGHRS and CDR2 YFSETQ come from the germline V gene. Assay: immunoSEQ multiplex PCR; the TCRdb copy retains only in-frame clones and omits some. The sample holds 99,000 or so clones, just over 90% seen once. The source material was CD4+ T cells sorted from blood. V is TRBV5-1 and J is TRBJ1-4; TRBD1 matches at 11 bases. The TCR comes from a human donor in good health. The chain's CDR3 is CASSYRDRGATNEKLFF. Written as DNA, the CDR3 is TGCGCCAGCAGCTACCGGGACAGGGGGGCAACTAATGAAAAACTGTTTTTT.